This T cell receptor beta chain comes out of a study of blood T cell repertoires in COVID-19. Turning to the study itself: Samples of COVID-19 (acute and convalescent) were obtained from the United States, Italy and Spain. PBMCs, B-cell-depleted T cells, or T cells provided the cDNA or gDNA that made up the material.

Deletions cut 5 bases from V and 11 bases from J, with 20 bases between. The CDR3 spans 14 residues. CDR1 KGHDR and CDR2 SFDVKD come from the germline V gene. Authors' analysis steps: Amplification of reference gene primers provided the estimated nucleated cell counts. Sequencing was performed with immunoSEQ multiplex PCR; in TCRdb, only in-frame clones are kept and a portion is missing. Clone size and V and J calls were adopted from that table, with D and trimming inferred from the DNA. The sample lists 60,000 to 85,000 clones; 87% were seen once. This clonotype originated in a woman aged 50 to 65 with COVID-19, enrolled during active disease. The sample was peripheral blood. The rearrangement joins TRBV24-1 to TRBJ1-2, with D perhaps TRBD1 (5 bases). The CDR3 loop is CATSAPGGPGLYTF. The CDR3 region has the DNA TGTGCCACCAGTGCCCCGGGGGGACCCGGGCTTTACACCTTC.